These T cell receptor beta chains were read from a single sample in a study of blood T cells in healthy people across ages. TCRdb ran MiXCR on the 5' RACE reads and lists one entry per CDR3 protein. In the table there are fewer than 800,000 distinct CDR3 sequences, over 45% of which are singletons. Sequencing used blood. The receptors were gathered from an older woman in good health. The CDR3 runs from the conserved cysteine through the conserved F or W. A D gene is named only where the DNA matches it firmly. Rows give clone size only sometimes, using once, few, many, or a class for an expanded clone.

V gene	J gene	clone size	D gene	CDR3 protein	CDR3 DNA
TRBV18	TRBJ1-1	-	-	CASSPSRSRNTEAFF	TGTGCCAGCTCACCATCCAGGTCGCGCAACACTGAAGCTTTCTTT
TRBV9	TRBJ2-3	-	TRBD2	CASSVGGLYSTDTQYF	TGTGCCAGCAGCGTGGGGGGGTTGTATAGCACAGATACGCAGTATTTT
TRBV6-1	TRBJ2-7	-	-	CASTRGPSSYEQYF	TGTGCCAGCACCAGGGGTCCGAGCTCCTACGAGCAGTACTTC
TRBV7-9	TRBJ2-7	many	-	CASRPPGSTYEQYF	TGTGCCAGCAGGCCTCCCGGCAGTACCTACGAGCAGTACTTC
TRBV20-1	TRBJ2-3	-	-	CSASAGRSADTQYF	TGCAGTGCTTCTGCGGGGAGGAGCGCAGATACGCAGTATTTT
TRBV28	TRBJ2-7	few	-	CASSPPAYEYEQYF	TGTGCCAGCAGCCCACCGGCCTATGAATACGAGCAGTACTTC
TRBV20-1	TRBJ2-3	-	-	CSAKIGSTDTQYF	TGCAGTGCTAAGATAGGGAGCACAGATACGCAGTATTTT
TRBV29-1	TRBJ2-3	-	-	CSVTPRITDTQYF	TGCAGCGTGACCCCCAGGATCACAGATACGCAGTATTTT
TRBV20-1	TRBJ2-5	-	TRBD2	CSVPLAGVGNEQYF	TGCAGTGTCCCACTAGCGGGAGTCGGCAATGAGCAGTACTTC
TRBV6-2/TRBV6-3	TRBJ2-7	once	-	CASRKTDSYEQYF	TGTGCCAGCAGAAAGACAGACTCCTACGAGCAGTACTTC
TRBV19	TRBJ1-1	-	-	CASGLGGGRLSTEAFF	TGTGCCAGTGGCCTCGGAGGGGGGCGACTTAGCACTGAAGCTTTCTTT
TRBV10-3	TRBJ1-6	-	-	CAISDVGRDSPLHF	TGTGCCATCAGTGATGTCGGACGGGATTCACCCCTCCACTTT
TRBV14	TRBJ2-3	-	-	CASSQGGRLPETQYF	TGTGCCAGCAGCCAAGGGGGTAGACTCCCAGAAACGCAGTATTTT
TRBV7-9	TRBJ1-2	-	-	CASSFDRYGYTF	TGTGCCAGCAGCTTCGACAGATATGGCTACACCTTC
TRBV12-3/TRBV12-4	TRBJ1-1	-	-	CASSLVGGGETEAFF	TGTGCCAGCAGTTTAGTGGGGGGTGGTGAGACTGAAGCTTTCTTT
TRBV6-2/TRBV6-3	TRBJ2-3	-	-	CASSYSPWMSTDTQYF	TGTGCCAGCAGTTATTCCCCCTGGATGAGCACAGATACGCAGTATTTT
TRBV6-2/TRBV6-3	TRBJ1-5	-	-	CASQTRDDHQPQHF	TGTGCCAGCCAAACCAGGGACGACCATCAGCCCCAGCATTTT
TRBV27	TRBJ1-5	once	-	CASSYLGGQPQHF	TGTGCCAGCAGTTACCTCGGAGGGCAGCCCCAGCATTTT
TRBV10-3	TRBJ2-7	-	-	CAISDKTYEQYF	TGTGCCATCAGTGACAAAACCTACGAGCAGTACTTC
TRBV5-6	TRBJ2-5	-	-	CASSSRGFQETQYF	TGTGCCAGCAGCTCCCGGGGGTTCCAAGAGACCCAGTACTTC
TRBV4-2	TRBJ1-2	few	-	CASSQQVDGNYGYTF	TGTGCCAGCAGCCAACAAGTCGACGGAAACTATGGCTACACCTTC
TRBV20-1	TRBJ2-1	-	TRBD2	CSAPRTSGSLSYNEQFF	TGCAGTGCTCCGAGGACTAGCGGGAGCCTCTCCTACAATGAGCAGTTCTTC
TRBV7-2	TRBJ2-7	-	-	CASSLGYLAGTYEQYF	TGTGCCAGCAGCTTAGGGTACCTGGCAGGGACCTACGAGCAGTACTTC
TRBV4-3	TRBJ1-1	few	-	CASSPTSGSLNTEAFF	TGCGCCAGCAGCCCTACTTCCGGGTCATTGAACACTGAAGCTTTCTTT
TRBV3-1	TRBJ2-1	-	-	CASSQDLGANNEQFF	TGTGCCAGCAGCCAAGATCTCGGGGCCAACAATGAGCAGTTCTTC
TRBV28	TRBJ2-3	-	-	CASTIGPSTQYF	TGTGCCAGCACGATCGGCCCCTCGACGCAGTATTTT
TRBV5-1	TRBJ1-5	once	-	CASSVEGSNQPQHF	TGCGCCAGCAGCGTGGAAGGGAGCAATCAGCCCCAGCATTTT
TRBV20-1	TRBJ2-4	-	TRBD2	CSASSGGKNIQYF	TGCAGTGCTAGTTCGGGAGGGAAAAACATTCAGTACTTC
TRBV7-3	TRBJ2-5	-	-	CASSPMGGVGETQYF	TGTGCCAGCAGCCCTATGGGGGGAGTGGGAGAGACCCAGTACTTC
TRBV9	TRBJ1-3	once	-	CASSQNRGGNTIYF	TGTGCCAGCAGCCAGAACCGGGGTGGAAACACCATATATTTT
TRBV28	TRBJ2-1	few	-	CATGGVWEFF	TGTGCCACCGGCGGGGTCTGGGAGTTCTTC
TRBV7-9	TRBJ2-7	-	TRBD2	CASSSVGLAESSYEQYF	TGTGCCAGCAGCTCAGTGGGACTAGCGGAGAGCTCCTACGAGCAGTACTTC
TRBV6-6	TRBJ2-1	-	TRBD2	CASRLRGVYEQFF	TGTGCCAGCAGGCTCCGGGGGGTCTATGAGCAGTTCTTC
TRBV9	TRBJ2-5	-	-	CASSVAGLAQETQYF	TGTGCCAGCAGCGTAGCTGGGCTAGCCCAAGAGACCCAGTACTTC
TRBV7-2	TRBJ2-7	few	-	CASSLVAQGSYEQYF	TGTGCCAGCAGCTTAGTAGCACAGGGCTCCTACGAGCAGTACTTC
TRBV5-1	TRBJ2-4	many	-	CASSLDGAKNIQYF	TGCGCCAGCAGCTTGGATGGAGCCAAAAACATTCAGTACTTC
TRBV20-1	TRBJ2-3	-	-	CSARVGSGARTDTQYF	TGCAGTGCTAGAGTCGGGTCAGGGGCTCGCACAGATACGCAGTATTTT
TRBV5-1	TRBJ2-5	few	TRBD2	CASSTRGSGYQETQYF	TGCGCCAGCAGCACCCGAGGTAGCGGGTATCAAGAGACCCAGTACTTC
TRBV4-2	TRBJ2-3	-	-	CASSLRDNPTDTQYF	TGTGCCAGCAGCCTACGGGACAACCCCACAGATACGCAGTATTTT
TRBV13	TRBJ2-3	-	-	CASSSRGWEKDTQYF	TGTGCCAGCAGCTCCCGGGGGTGGGAGAAAGATACGCAGTATTTT
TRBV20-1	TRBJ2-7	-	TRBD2	CSATSGRRVDEQYF	TGCAGTGCTACTAGCGGGAGGAGGGTCGACGAGCAGTACTTC
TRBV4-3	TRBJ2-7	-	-	CASSQEGVAAEQYF	TGCGCCAGCAGCCAAGAGGGGGTTGCGGCCGAGCAGTACTTC
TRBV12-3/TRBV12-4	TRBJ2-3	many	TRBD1	CASSLGQGGGTDTQYF	TGTGCCAGCAGCTTAGGACAGGGAGGTGGCACAGATACGCAGTATTTT
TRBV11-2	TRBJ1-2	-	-	CASSLVSTGYTF	TGTGCCAGCAGCTTAGTATCCACTGGCTACACCTTC
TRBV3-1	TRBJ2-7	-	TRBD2	CACTRGGRVYEQYF	TGTGCCTGCACTCGGGGAGGGAGGGTGTACGAGCAGTACTTC